This T cell receptor beta chain was documented in a study of cytomegalovirus exposure and HLA in healthy donors. Study-wide context: Of several hundred genotyped donors, around 80% grouped in the Caucasian-associated ancestry cluster.

Trimming left V 3 bases short and J 4 bases short, with 11 bases between. CDR1 SGHDT and CDR2 YYEEEE come from the germline V gene. The CDR3 has 14 amino acids. PCR involved 60 Vbeta and 13 Jbeta primers. Under the authors' procedure: In a later analysis, around 10 million of 83 million or so unique beta chains occurred in at least two donors. The protocol was immunoSEQ multiplex PCR, while the TCRdb copy is restricted to in-frame clones and leaves out a portion. V and J calls plus clone size are reproduced from that table; the DNA served to infer D and trimming. In the table there are 150,000 to 200,000 clones, about three quarters of which are singletons.

The rearrangement joins TRBV5-6 to TRBJ1-5, with D possibly matching TRBD1 (6 bases). The sequence was collected from a woman aged 40 to 50 in good health and CMV-seronegative. The sequenced sample consisted of PBMCs. The CDR3 region is CASSSFQGNQPQHF. The CDR3 DNA follows: TGTGCCAGCAGCTCGTTTCAGGGGAATCAGCCCCAGCATTTT. Full variable domain (outside the CDR3, taken from reference TRBV5-6 and TRBJ1-5): DAGVTQSPTHLIKTRGQQVTLRCSPKSGHDTVSWYQQALGQGPQFIFQYYEEEERQRGNFPDRFSGHQFPNYSSELNVNALLLGDSALYLCASSSFQGNQPQHFGDGTRLSIL.